The source of this T cell receptor beta chain is a study of T cells in Graves' hyperthyroidism and ophthalmopathy. Findings and caveats of the study: Most thyroid clonotypes expanded above 0.001 were also detected in blood.

About this clonotype itself: Its antigen is unidentified. Compared with germline, one end of the junction differs, possibly owing to a read error.

The CDR3 sequence is 13 residues long. The germline V gene encodes CDR1 SEHNR and CDR2 FQNEAQ (reference sequence). RNA transcripts gave rise to amplified TCR beta CDR3 regions. Researchers ran a first-round RT-PCR on the TCR CDR3 using the HTBI primer set. TCRdb itself ran the multiplex PCR reads through MiXCR, one entry per CDR3 protein. This sample yields 480,000 or so distinct CDR3 sequences, of which 46% are seen a single time; about two fifths belongs to the top ten. The V gene is TRBV7-9, the J gene TRBJ1-4; D is uncertain. Material: peripheral blood or thyroid tissue (not recorded which). The receptor was derived from an adult woman with Graves' disease, either hyperthyroidism or ophthalmopathy (not recorded which). CDR3 sequence: CASSSEGRRREVF. In DNA form, the CDR3 reads TGTGCCAGCAGCTCCGAGGGTAGGCGCCGAGAGGTATTT.